These T cell receptor beta chains were read from a single sample in a study of T-cell memory formation after mild COVID-19. Via MiXCR, TCRdb re-called the 5' RACE reads, giving one row per CDR3 protein. In the table there are almost 350,000 distinct CDR3 sequences, approximately 22% of which are singletons. The source material was PBMCs or a T cell subset sorted from them (not recorded which). These TCRs come from a man aged 18-30 years who had mild COVID-19 (a few samples of this study predate the infection). Cell type and time point are not known. The CDR3 runs from the conserved cysteine through the conserved F or W. Fields, in order: J gene, V gene, CDR3 protein.

j_call: TRBJ2-5
v_call: TRBV20-1
cdr3_aa: CSARDPGGAGEGTQYF

j_call: TRBJ2-7
v_call: TRBV6-5
cdr3_aa: CASRDTIFYEQYF

j_call: TRBJ2-3
v_call: TRBV24-1
cdr3_aa: CATSSRSHTDTQYF

j_call: TRBJ2-3
v_call: TRBV4-3
cdr3_aa: CASSFIWGADTQYF

j_call: TRBJ1-6
v_call: TRBV7-2
cdr3_aa: CASTLGTGVNSPLHF

j_call: TRBJ2-1
v_call: TRBV5-1
cdr3_aa: CASSFVGDEQFF

j_call: TRBJ1-1
v_call: TRBV12-3/TRBV12-4
cdr3_aa: CASSLFGAGGAFF

j_call: TRBJ2-7
v_call: TRBV30
cdr3_aa: CAWAKQTGYEQYF

j_call: TRBJ2-2
v_call: TRBV6-2/TRBV6-3
cdr3_aa: CASRRDRDQTNTGELFF

j_call: TRBJ1-2
v_call: TRBV6-1
cdr3_aa: CASSEVAGPSGYTF

j_call: TRBJ2-5
v_call: TRBV11-2
cdr3_aa: CASHGEGPPETQYF

j_call: TRBJ2-5
v_call: TRBV5-1
cdr3_aa: CASSLAVAGVQETQYF

j_call: TRBJ1-5
v_call: TRBV11-2
cdr3_aa: CASSPSGLNQPQHF

j_call: TRBJ2-5
v_call: TRBV6-2/TRBV6-3
cdr3_aa: CASSSRPTEETQYF

j_call: TRBJ1-2
v_call: TRBV5-1
cdr3_aa: CASSPYRGYGYTF

j_call: TRBJ2-7
v_call: TRBV12-3/TRBV12-4
cdr3_aa: CASSFRGAGEQYF

j_call: TRBJ2-2
v_call: TRBV18
cdr3_aa: CASSSQDTGELFF

j_call: TRBJ1-6
v_call: TRBV12-3/TRBV12-4
cdr3_aa: CASSFLVSPLHF

j_call: TRBJ2-5
v_call: TRBV12-3/TRBV12-4
cdr3_aa: CASSFDKGSQYF

j_call: TRBJ2-3
v_call: TRBV7-8
cdr3_aa: CASSRAGGEQYF

j_call: TRBJ1-2
v_call: TRBV12-3/TRBV12-4
cdr3_aa: CASSLGWDRLF

j_call: TRBJ1-5
v_call: TRBV28
cdr3_aa: CASSLGQGFGNQPQHF

j_call: TRBJ2-5
v_call: TRBV7-3
cdr3_aa: CASSLGNGGIQETQYF

j_call: TRBJ1-1
v_call: TRBV18
cdr3_aa: CASLGQERNTEAFF

j_call: TRBJ1-2
v_call: TRBV11-2
cdr3_aa: CASSSQTANYGYTF

j_call: TRBJ2-2
v_call: TRBV4-3
cdr3_aa: CASSLKDPNTGELFF

j_call: TRBJ2-2
v_call: TRBV4-1
cdr3_aa: CASSDVRGATGELFF

j_call: TRBJ2-7
v_call: TRBV27
cdr3_aa: CASSPSPSTYYEQYF

j_call: TRBJ2-3
v_call: TRBV4-1
cdr3_aa: CASSQGNNRGTDTQYF

j_call: TRBJ2-5
v_call: TRBV20-1
cdr3_aa: CSASEVNGETQYF

j_call: TRBJ2-5
v_call: TRBV28
cdr3_aa: CASSLWQGEQETQYF

j_call: TRBJ1-1
v_call: TRBV7-9
cdr3_aa: CASSLERGLNTEAFF

j_call: TRBJ1-1
v_call: TRBV7-6
cdr3_aa: CASSPTVMNTEAFF

j_call: TRBJ2-1
v_call: TRBV4-1
cdr3_aa: CASSQKPGLAVSYNEQFF

j_call: TRBJ2-1
v_call: TRBV5-1
cdr3_aa: CASSPVGLADYNEQFF

j_call: TRBJ1-6
v_call: TRBV10-3
cdr3_aa: CAIGPTDPYNSPLHF

j_call: TRBJ2-1
v_call: TRBV11-3
cdr3_aa: CASSLDGLAGASEQFF

j_call: TRBJ2-7
v_call: TRBV29-1
cdr3_aa: CSVSGSGYEQYF

j_call: TRBJ2-3
v_call: TRBV6-4
cdr3_aa: CASSDGGTGADTQYF

j_call: TRBJ2-5
v_call: TRBV9
cdr3_aa: CASSVGGAYETQYF

j_call: TRBJ1-4
v_call: TRBV4-3
cdr3_aa: CASSQALLINEKLFF

j_call: TRBJ2-7
v_call: TRBV7-9
cdr3_aa: CASSREVAGHEQYF